A selection of T cell receptor beta chains follows, all from one sample in a study of blood T cell repertoires in COVID-19. Clones were read by immunoSEQ multiplex PCR, and TCRdb kept only the in-frame ones, dropping some. Of roughly 110,000 clones in the sample, around 83% were seen once. Sequenced: peripheral blood. These receptors originate from a man in his forties or fifties with acute or convalescent COVID-19. The CDR3 runs from the conserved cysteine through the conserved F or W. The order of the fields is V gene, D gene, clone size, J gene, CDR3 DNA, CDR3 protein. D genes are given only for firm matches. Size tells how often a clone was seen (once, few, many) or the class of an expanded clone, and some rows leave it out.

>TRBV9|-|-|TRBJ1-1
TGTGCCAGCAGCAAAGGGCGGGGGGCTGAAGCTTTCTTT
CASSKGRGAEAFF
>TRBV7-9|-|-|TRBJ2-3
TGTGCCAGCAGCTTAGGTCGAGCGGAACGGTATTTT
CASSLGRAERYF
>TRBV18|-|-|TRBJ2-4
TGTGCCAGCTCACCAGGGAGTACTACAGCCAAAAACATTCAGTACTTC
CASSPGSTTAKNIQYF
>TRBV11-2|-|-|TRBJ1-2
TGTGCCAGCAGCTTATGGGGAGGGGATTATGGCTACACCTTC
CASSLWGGDYGYTF
>TRBV28|-|-|TRBJ1-2
TGTGCCAGCAGTTTTCGACAGAGCTATGGCTACACCTTC
CASSFRQSYGYTF
>TRBV5-1|TRBD2|-|TRBJ2-7
TGCGCCAGCAGCGCCGGACTAGCGGTACCCTACGAGCAGTACTTC
CASSAGLAVPYEQYF
>TRBV4-3|-|-|TRBJ1-5
TGCGCCAGCAGCCAAGATCTACAGGGTCGGCGGAATCAGCCCCAGCATTTT
CASSQDLQGRRNQPQHF
>TRBV5-8|TRBD2|few|TRBJ2-7
TGTGCCAGCAGCAGCGGGAGAACCTACGAGCAGTACTTC
CASSSGRTYEQYF
>TRBV14|-|few|TRBJ1-6
TGTGCCAGCAGCCAAGAGGCGGGGTGGAATTCACCCCTCCACTTT
CASSQEAGWNSPLHF
>TRBV7-9|-|-|TRBJ2-1
TGTGCCAGCAGCTCCGGTCATGAGCAGTTCTTC
CASSSGHEQFF
>TRBV29-1|TRBD1|few|TRBJ1-2
TGCAGCGTTGACCGACAGGGGGCAAGATATGGCTACACCTTC
CSVDRQGARYGYTF
>TRBV18|-|-|TRBJ1-1
TGTGCCAGCTCACCCTCCTCGCGGCGAATGAACACTGAAGCTTTCTTT
CASSPSSRRMNTEAFF
>TRBV24-1|-|once|TRBJ2-3
TGTGCCACCAGTGACCCCGGCAGGGGAAGGACAGATACGCAGTATTTT
CATSDPGRGRTDTQYF
>TRBV7-9|-|once|TRBJ2-1
TGTGCCAGCAGCTTGGAGAGGCCCCTTGGCAATGAGCAGTTCTTC
CASSLERPLGNEQFF
>TRBV19|TRBD2|-|TRBJ2-5
TGTGCCAGTAGTATAGATCTCGTAGGGGAGCGTTCTAGAGCGGGGGGCCGGGAGACCCAGTACTTC
CASSIDLVGERSRAGGRETQYF
>TRBV6-6|-|-|TRBJ2-7
TGTGCCAGCAGCCTTTCGACAGGAGTCTTCGAGCAGTACTTC
CASSLSTGVFEQYF
>TRBV10-3|TRBD2|-|TRBJ2-1
TGTGCCATCAGTGGACTAGCGGGAGAAGGCTCCTCCTACAATGAGCAGTTCTTC
CAISGLAGEGSSYNEQFF
>TRBV11-2|TRBD2|-|TRBJ2-7
TGTGCCAGCAGCTTAGAGGGACTAGCGGGTTACGAGCAGTACTTC
CASSLEGLAGYEQYF
>TRBV2|TRBD2|-|TRBJ2-7
TGTGCCAGCACCGGACTAGCGGGAAGCTCCTACGAGCAGTACTTC
CASTGLAGSSYEQYF
>TRBV6-2/TRBV6-3|TRBD1|-|TRBJ1-5
TGTGCCAGCAGTACCTCAGGGGGAGGCAATCAGCCCCAGCATTTT
CASSTSGGGNQPQHF
>TRBV7-9|TRBD1|-|TRBJ2-5
TGTGCCAGCAGCTTGGGGACAGCCCAAGAGACCCAGTACTTC
CASSLGTAQETQYF
>TRBV7-9|TRBD2|-|TRBJ2-1
TGTGCCAGCAGCCCCCCGGATAGCGGGAGCTCCTACAATGAGCAGTTCTTC
CASSPPDSGSSYNEQFF
>TRBV24-1|TRBD1|-|TRBJ2-1
TGTGCCACCAGTGACCTAGACAGGGGAAAAAATGAGCAGTTCTTC
CATSDLDRGKNEQFF
>TRBV7-9|TRBD1|-|TRBJ1-2
TGTGCCAGCAGCCCAAACAGGGGGCTAAACTATGGCTACACCTTC
CASSPNRGLNYGYTF
>TRBV5-6|TRBD1|-|TRBJ2-2
TGTGCCAGCAATAATAGGCGGACAGGGTACACCGGGGAGCTGTTTTTT
CASNNRRTGYTGELFF
>TRBV3-1/TRBV3-2|TRBD2|-|TRBJ2-3
TGTGCCAGCAGCCTAGGACTAGCCCTCACAGATACGCAGTATTTT
CASSLGLALTDTQYF
>TRBV2|TRBD1|-|TRBJ2-2
TGTGCCAGCAGTGCGGGACAGGGTGCCCGCACCGGGGAGCTGTTTTTT
CASSAGQGARTGELFF
>TRBV6-5|-|-|TRBJ2-1
TGTGCCAGCAGTCAGCGCAGCTCCTACAATGAGCAGTTCTTC
CASSQRSSYNEQFF
>TRBV6-6|TRBD1|few|TRBJ1-2
TGTGCCAGCAGGTATGGGACAGGAGATGGCTACACCTTC
CASRYGTGDGYTF
>TRBV4-2|-|-|TRBJ1-1
TGTGCCAGCAGCCAGGAAGGGGCCTCTTTTGAAGCTTTCTTT
CASSQEGASFEAFF
>TRBV19|-|once|TRBJ1-2
TGTGCCAGTAGCCCACAGGGAACTAACTATGGCTACACCTTC
CASSPQGTNYGYTF
>TRBV7-9|-|-|TRBJ2-1
TGTGCCAGCAGCTTAGAAATCGGGGGTACCTACAATGAGCAGTTCTTC
CASSLEIGGTYNEQFF
>TRBV28|-|-|TRBJ1-4
TGTGCCAGCAGTTTAAACAGCAATGAAAAACTGTTTTTT
CASSLNSNEKLFF
>TRBV5-4|TRBD1|-|TRBJ2-7
TGTGCCAGCAGCCCGGACAGGGGGCTTGGCGAGCAGTACTTC
CASSPDRGLGEQYF
>TRBV3-1/TRBV3-2|-|-|TRBJ1-1
TGTGCCAGCAGCCACAGGGGTTACACTGAAGCTTTCTTT
CASSHRGYTEAFF
>TRBV28|TRBD2|-|TRBJ2-3
TGTGCCAGCAGCCCAGGACTAGGGGAGGATACGCAGTATTTT
CASSPGLGEDTQYF
>TRBV6-5|-|few|TRBJ1-5
TGTGCCAGCAGTTTCACAGGGCAGAGCAATCAGCCCCAGCATTTT
CASSFTGQSNQPQHF
>TRBV7-9|-|-|TRBJ2-1
TGTGCCAGCAGATGGGACTCGGATGAGCAGTTCTTC
CASRWDSDEQFF
>TRBV7-9|TRBD2|few|TRBJ2-1
TGTGCCAGCAGCCCTAGCGGGGGGCGGAACAATGAGCAGTTCTTC
CASSPSGGRNNEQFF
>TRBV3-1/TRBV3-2|TRBD1|-|TRBJ1-2
TGTGCCAGCAGCTCCGGGGACAGGCGAAGCACCTTC
CASSSGDRRSTF
>TRBV19|TRBD1|-|TRBJ1-2
TGTGCCAGTAGTCGACAGACAGGGAAACATGGCTACACCTTC
CASSRQTGKHGYTF
>TRBV6-1|TRBD1|-|TRBJ1-5
TGTGCCAGCAGTGCAAGGGGGCGCGATAGCAATCAGCCCCAGCATTTT
CASSARGRDSNQPQHF
>TRBV9|TRBD2|-|TRBJ2-1
TGTGCCAGCAGCGAGCCAGGACAGGGGGGACTAGCGGGGTTGGGTGAGCAGTTCTTC
CASSEPGQGGLAGLGEQFF
>TRBV2|-|-|TRBJ1-1
TGTGCCAGCAGTGTATCGGAGGGTAGGACTTTCTTT
CASSVSEGRTFF
>TRBV7-2|-|-|TRBJ2-2
TGTGCCAGCAGCCCCACGGCCCCAGGCACCGGGGAGCTGTTTTTT
CASSPTAPGTGELFF
>TRBV9|-|-|TRBJ2-1
TGTGCCAGCAGCCCGAGCGGCAGGAAGCAGTTCTTC
CASSPSGRKQFF
>TRBV5-4|-|-|TRBJ1-2
TGTGCCAGCAGCTTGGGGGGCAGTGTTTATGGCTACACCTTC
CASSLGGSVYGYTF
>TRBV7-8|-|-|TRBJ2-1
TGTGCCAGCAGCCCTGGTGGTAGCGGGCAGTTCTTC
CASSPGGSGQFF
>TRBV5-1|TRBD2|-|TRBJ2-7
TGCGCCAGCAGCTCTACTAGCGGGAGTTACGAGCAGTACTTC
CASSSTSGSYEQYF
>TRBV6-5|TRBD1|-|TRBJ2-7
TGTGCCAGCAGTTATTCAGGGACAGGGGGCGGGGAGCAGTACTTC
CASSYSGTGGGEQYF
>TRBV5-4|-|few|TRBJ1-1
TGTGCCAGCAGCTTGGCTGGGAGGAACACTGAAGCTTTCTTT
CASSLAGRNTEAFF
>TRBV9|TRBD2|-|TRBJ2-1
TGTGCCAGCAGCGTAGGCGGGCTCGTAGCGGGAGGTCCCAACAATGAGCAGTTCTTC
CASSVGGLVAGGPNNEQFF
>TRBV28|-|-|TRBJ1-2
TGTGCCAGCAGCCCCTTAGTGACAGGAGACTATGGCTACACCTTC
CASSPLVTGDYGYTF
>TRBV5-1|-|-|TRBJ1-1
TGCGCCAGCAGCTTGGCCGGAAGGGGAATGGTTGAAGCTTTCTTT
CASSLAGRGMVEAFF
>TRBV30|-|-|TRBJ2-5
TGTGCCTGGAGTGTACGCGAGCGGAAAGAGACCCAGTACTTC
CAWSVRERKETQYF
>TRBV3-1/TRBV3-2|TRBD1|-|TRBJ1-5
TGTGCCAGCAGCCATGGGTACAGGGGGCAGGGACAGCCCCAGCATTTT
CASSHGYRGQGQPQHF
>TRBV18|-|-|TRBJ2-5
TGTGCCAGCTCACCCGGGTTCCAAGAGACCCAGTACTTC
CASSPGFQETQYF